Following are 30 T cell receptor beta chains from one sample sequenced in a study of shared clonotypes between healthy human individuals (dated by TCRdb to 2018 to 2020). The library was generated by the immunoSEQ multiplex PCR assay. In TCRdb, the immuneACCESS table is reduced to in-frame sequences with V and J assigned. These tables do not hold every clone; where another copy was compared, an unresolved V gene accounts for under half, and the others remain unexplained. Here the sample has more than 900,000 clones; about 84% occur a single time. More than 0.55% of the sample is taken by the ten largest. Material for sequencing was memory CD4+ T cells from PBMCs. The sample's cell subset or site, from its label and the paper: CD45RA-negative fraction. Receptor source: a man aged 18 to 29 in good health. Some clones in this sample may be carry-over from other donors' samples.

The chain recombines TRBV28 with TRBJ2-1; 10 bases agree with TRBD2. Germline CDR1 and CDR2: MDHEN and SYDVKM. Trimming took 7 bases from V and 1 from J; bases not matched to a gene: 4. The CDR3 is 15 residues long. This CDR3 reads CASTSSGSSYNEQFF. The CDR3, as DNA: TGTGCCAGCACTTCTAGCGGGAGTTCCTACAATGAGCAGTTCTTC. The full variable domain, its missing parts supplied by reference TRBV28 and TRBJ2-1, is DVKVTQSSRYLVKRTGEKVFLECVQDMDHENMFWYRQDPGLGLRLIYFSYDVKMKEKGDIPEGYSVSREKKERFSLILESASTNQTSMYLCASTSSGSSYNEQFFGPGTRLTVL.

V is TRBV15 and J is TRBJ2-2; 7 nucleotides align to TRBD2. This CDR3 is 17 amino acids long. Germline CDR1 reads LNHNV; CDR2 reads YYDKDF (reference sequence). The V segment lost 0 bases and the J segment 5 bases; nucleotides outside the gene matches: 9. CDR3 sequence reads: CATSRDLGQGGTGELFF. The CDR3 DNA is TGTGCCACCAGCAGAGATCTCGGGCAGGGAGGGACCGGGGAGCTGTTTTTT.

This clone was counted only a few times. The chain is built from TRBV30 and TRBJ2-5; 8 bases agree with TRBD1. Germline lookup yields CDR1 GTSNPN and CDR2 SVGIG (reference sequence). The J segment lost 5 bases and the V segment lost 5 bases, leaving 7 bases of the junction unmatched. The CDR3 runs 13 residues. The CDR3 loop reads CAWVGQGRETQYF. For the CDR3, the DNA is TGTGCCTGGGTAGGACAGGGTCGGGAGACCCAGTACTTC. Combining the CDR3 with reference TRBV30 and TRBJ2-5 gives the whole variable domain SQTIHQWPATLVQPVGSPLSLECTVEGTSNPNLYWYRQAAGRGLQLLFYSVGIGQISSEVPQNLSASRPQDRQFILSSKKLLLSDSGFYLCAWVGQGRETQYFGPGTRLLVL.

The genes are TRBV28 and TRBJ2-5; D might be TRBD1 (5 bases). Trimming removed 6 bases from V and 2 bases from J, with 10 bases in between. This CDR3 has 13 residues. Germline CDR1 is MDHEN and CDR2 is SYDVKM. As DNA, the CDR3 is TGTGCCAGCAGCACGACAGCTCAAGAGACCCAGTACTTC. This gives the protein CASSTTAQETQYF.

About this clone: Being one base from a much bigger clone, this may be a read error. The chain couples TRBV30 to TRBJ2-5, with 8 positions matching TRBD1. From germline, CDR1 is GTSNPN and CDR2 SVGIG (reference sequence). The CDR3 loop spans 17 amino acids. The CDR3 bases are TGTGCCTGGAGTGTTGTTTGGGACAGGAGAATTCAAGAGACCCGGTACTTC. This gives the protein CAWSVVWDRRIQETRYF.

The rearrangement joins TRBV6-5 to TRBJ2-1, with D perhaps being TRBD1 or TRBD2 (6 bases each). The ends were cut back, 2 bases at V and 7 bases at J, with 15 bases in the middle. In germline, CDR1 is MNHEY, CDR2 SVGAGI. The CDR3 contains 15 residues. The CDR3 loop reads CASSYIGGGLNEQFF. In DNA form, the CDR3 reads TGTGCCAGCAGTTACATCGGGGGCGGACTGAATGAGCAGTTCTTC.

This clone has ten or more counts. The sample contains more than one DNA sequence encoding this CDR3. CDR3: CASSQGGGADTQYF. The CDR3 DNA reads as TGCGCCAGCAGCCAAGGAGGGGGCGCAGATACGCAGTATTTT. The V gene is TRBV4-1, the J gene TRBJ2-3; 7 nucleotides align to TRBD1. Germline V gene sequence: CDR1 MGHRA, CDR2 YSYEKL. The junction had 2 bases not matched to a gene; V was cut back by 1 base and J by 4 bases. The CDR3 runs to 14 residues.

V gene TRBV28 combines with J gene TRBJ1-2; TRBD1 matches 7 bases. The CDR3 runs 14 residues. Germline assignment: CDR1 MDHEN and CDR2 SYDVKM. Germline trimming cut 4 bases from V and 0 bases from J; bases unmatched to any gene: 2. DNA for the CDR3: TGTGCCAGCAGTTGGGGGACAGCTAACTATGGCTACACCTTC. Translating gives CASSWGTANYGYTF.

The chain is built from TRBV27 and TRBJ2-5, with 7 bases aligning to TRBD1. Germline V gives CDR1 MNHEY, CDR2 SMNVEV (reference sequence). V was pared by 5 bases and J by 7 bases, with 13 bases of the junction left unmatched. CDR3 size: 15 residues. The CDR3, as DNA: TGTGCCAGCAGTACCTTCAGACAGGGCGAGGTGACCCAGTACTTC. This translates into CASSTFRQGEVTQYF.

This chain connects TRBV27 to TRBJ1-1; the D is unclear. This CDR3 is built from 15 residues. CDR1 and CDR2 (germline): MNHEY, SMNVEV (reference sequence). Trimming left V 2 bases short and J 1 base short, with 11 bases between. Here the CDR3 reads CASSLLPDANTEAFF. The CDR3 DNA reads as TGTGCCAGCAGTTTACTCCCGGACGCGAACACTGAAGCTTTCTTT.

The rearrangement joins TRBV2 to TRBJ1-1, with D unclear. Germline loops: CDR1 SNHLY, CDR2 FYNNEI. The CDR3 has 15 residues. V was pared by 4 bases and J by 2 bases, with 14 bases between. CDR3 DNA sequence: TGTGCCAGCAGTGGTGAGAAAAGGGCAAACACTGAAGCTTTCTTT. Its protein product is CASSGEKRANTEAFF.

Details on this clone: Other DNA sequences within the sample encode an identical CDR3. This chain's CDR3 is CASSPDRNYGYTF. DNA for the CDR3: TGTGCCAGCAGCCCGGACAGAAACTATGGCTACACCTTC. This chain connects TRBV11-2 to TRBJ1-2; D is possibly TRBD1 (6 bases). CDR3 size: 13 residues. Germline-derived CDR1 and CDR2 are SGHAT and FQNNGV. V dropped 5 bases and J dropped 2 bases, with 9 bases sitting between them.

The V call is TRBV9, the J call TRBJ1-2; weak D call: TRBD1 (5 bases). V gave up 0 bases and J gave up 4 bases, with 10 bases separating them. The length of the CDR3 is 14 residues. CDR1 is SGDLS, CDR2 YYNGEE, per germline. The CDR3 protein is CASSVDGGLYGYTF. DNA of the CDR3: TGTGCCAGCAGCGTAGATGGGGGTCTCTATGGCTACACCTTC.

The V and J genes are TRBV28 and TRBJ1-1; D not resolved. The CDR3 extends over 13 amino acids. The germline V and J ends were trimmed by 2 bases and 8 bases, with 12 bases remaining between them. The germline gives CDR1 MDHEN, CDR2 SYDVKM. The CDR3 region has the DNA TGTGCCAGCAGTTTAATCGGGGAGAGAGAAGCTTTCTTT. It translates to CASSLIGEREAFF.

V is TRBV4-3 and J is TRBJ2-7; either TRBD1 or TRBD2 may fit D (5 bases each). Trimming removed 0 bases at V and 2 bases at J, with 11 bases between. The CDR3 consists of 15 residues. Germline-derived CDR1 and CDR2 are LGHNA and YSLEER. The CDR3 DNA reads TGCGCCAGCAGCCAAGATCGGAGAGGGGCCTACGAGCAGTACTTC. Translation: CASSQDRRGAYEQYF.

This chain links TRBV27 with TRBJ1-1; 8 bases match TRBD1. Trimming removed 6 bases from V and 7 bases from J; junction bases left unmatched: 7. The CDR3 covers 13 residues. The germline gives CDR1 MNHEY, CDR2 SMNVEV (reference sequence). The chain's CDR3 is CASSPRGLNEAFF. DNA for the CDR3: TGTGCCAGCAGCCCCAGGGGGCTTAATGAAGCTTTCTTT.

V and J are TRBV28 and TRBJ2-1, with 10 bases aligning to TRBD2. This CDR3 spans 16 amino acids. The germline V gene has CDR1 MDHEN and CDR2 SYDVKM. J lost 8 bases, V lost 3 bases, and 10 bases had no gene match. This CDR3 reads CASSFPLAGDFHEQFF. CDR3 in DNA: TGTGCCAGCAGTTTCCCTCTAGCGGGAGATTTTCATGAGCAGTTCTTC.

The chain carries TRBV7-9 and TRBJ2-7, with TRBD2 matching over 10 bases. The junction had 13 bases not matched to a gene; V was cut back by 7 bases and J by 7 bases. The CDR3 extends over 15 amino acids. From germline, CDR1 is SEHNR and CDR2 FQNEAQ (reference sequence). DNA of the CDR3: TGTGCCAGCAATCCCCCAAGCGGGAGGGCCGGAGAGCAGTACTTC. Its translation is CASNPPSGRAGEQYF.

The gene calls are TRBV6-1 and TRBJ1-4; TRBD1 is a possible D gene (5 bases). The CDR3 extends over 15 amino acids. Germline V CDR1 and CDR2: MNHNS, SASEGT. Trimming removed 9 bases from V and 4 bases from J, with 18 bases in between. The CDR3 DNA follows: TGTGCCAGTCTTCCGCGGGGGTGGGATAATGAAAAACTGTTTTTT. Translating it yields CASLPRGWDNEKLFF.

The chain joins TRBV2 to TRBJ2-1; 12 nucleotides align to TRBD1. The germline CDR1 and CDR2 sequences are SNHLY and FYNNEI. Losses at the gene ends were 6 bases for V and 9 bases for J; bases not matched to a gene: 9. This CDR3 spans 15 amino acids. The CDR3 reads CASRSGTGGSSEQFF. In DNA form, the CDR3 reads TGTGCCAGCAGGTCCGGGACAGGGGGCTCAAGTGAGCAGTTCTTC.

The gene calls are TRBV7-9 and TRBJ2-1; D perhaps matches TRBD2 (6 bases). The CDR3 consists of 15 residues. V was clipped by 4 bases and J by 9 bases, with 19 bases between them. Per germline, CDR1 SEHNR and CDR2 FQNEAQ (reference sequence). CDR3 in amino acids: CASSYRDRPGGEQFF. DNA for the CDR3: TGTGCCAGCAGCTACCGGGACCGACCCGGGGGTGAGCAGTTCTTC.

CDR3 residues: CASSLGRYTDTQYF. The CDR3 nucleotides read TGTGCCAGCAGCTTGGGACGGTACACAGATACGCAGTATTTT. V gene TRBV7-8 combines with J gene TRBJ2-3; either TRBD1 or TRBD2 may supply D (5 bases each). Germline lookup yields CDR1 SGHVS and CDR2 FQNEAQ. Deletions cut 3 bases from V and 2 bases from J, with 9 bases between. This CDR3 contains 14 residues.

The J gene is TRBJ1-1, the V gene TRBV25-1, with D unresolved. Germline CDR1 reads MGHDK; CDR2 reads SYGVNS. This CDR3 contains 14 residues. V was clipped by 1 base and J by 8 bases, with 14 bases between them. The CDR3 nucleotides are TGTGCCAGCAGTGAATCAATGAGCGGCGGGGAAGCTTTCTTT. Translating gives CASSESMSGGEAFF.

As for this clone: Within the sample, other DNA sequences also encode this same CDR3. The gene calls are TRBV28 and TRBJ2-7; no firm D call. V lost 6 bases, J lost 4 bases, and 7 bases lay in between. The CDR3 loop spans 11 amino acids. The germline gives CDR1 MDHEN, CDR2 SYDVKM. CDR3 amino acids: CASSSEYEQYF. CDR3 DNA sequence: TGTGCCAGCAGCTCCGAGTACGAGCAGTACTTC.

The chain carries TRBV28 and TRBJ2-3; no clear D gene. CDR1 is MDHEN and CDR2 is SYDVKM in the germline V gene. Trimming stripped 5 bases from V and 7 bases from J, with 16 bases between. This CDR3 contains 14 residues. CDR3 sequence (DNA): TGTGCCAGCAGTCACCGCCTTTTTGTGAATACGCAGTATTTT. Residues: CASSHRLFVNTQYF.

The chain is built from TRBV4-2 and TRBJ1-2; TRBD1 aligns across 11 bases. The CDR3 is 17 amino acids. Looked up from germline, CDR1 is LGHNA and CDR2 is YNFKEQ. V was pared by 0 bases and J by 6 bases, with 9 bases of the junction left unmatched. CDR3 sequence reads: CASSQDLGQGAQDGYTF. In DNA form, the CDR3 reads TGTGCCAGCAGCCAAGATCTAGGACAGGGGGCGCAGGATGGCTACACCTTC.

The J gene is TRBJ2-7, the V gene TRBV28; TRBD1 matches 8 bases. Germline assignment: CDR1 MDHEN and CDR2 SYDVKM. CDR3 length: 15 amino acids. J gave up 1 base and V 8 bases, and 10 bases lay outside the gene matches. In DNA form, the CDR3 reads TGTGCCAGCTTTACTACAGGACAGGGATCCTACGAGCAGTACTTC. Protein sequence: CASFTTGQGSYEQYF. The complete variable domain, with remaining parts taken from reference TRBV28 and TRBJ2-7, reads DVKVTQSSRYLVKRTGEKVFLECVQDMDHENMFWYRQDPGLGLRLIYFSYDVKMKEKGDIPEGYSVSREKKERFSLILESASTNQTSMYLCASFTTGQGSYEQYFGPGTRLTVT.

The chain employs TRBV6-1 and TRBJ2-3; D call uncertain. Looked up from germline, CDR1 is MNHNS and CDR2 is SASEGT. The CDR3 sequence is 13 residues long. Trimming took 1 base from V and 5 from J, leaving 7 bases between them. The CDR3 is CASSEVWGDTQYF. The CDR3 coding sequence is TGTGCCAGCAGTGAAGTCTGGGGAGATACGCAGTATTTT.

The CDR3 region is CASSGTPRSFGTQYF. CDR3 nucleotide sequence: TGTGCCAGCAGTGGCACCCCGCGGTCCTTCGGGACCCAGTACTTC. The V and J genes are TRBV2 and TRBJ2-5, with unresolved D. V was clipped by 4 bases and J by 7 bases, with 19 bases between them. Germline CDR1 SNHLY, CDR2 FYNNEI. CDR3 length: 15 residues.

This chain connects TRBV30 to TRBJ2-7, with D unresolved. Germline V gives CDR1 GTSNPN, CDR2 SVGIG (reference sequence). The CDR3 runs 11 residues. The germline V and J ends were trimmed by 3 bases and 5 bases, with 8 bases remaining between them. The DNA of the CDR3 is TGTGCCTGGAGCCTCCGCCACGAGCAGTACTTC. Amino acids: CAWSLRHEQYF.